The 13 T cell receptor beta chains given below trace back to one sample, sequenced in a study of cytomegalovirus exposure and HLA in healthy donors. A multiplex PCR was run with 60 Vbeta primers and 13 Jbeta primers. Sequencing was performed with immunoSEQ multiplex PCR; in TCRdb, only in-frame clones are kept and a portion is missing. The data show 95,000 to 150,000 clones, around 69% seen once. Sequencing input: PBMCs. The source of these receptors is a woman in her 40s in good health and CMV-seropositive.

The chain has TRBV5-1 and TRBJ2-7; D might be TRBD2 (6 bases). CDR3 length equals 15 residues. The germline gives CDR1 SGHRS, CDR2 YFSETQ. Trimming removed 4 bases from V and 5 bases from J, with 19 bases in between. The CDR3 loop reads CASSALGLLAHEQYF. The DNA for the CDR3 is TGCGCCAGCAGCGCATTGGGACTCCTAGCCCACGAGCAGTACTTC.

The V gene is TRBV5-6, the J gene TRBJ2-2, with 11 bases identical to TRBD2. The ends lost 4 bases at V and 5 bases at J; junction bases unmatched: 7. The CDR3 spans 16 residues. CDR1 and CDR2 from the germline V gene are SGHDT and YYEEEE. The CDR3: CASSRTSGSLTGELFF. For the CDR3, the DNA is TGTGCCAGCAGCCGAACTAGCGGGAGCTTAACCGGGGAGCTGTTTTTT.

The CDR3 DNA sequence: TGTGCCAGTAGTATAGATCTAGGGACACCGACCTACAATGAGCAGTTCTTC. Translation: CASSIDLGTPTYNEQFF. The chain recombines TRBV19 with TRBJ2-1, with TRBD1 as a possible D gene (6 bases). The V gene lost 0 bases and the J gene lost 2 bases, with 14 bases spanning the gap. CDR3 length equals 17 residues. Germline V CDR1 and CDR2: LNHDA, SQIVND (reference sequence).

The rearrangement links TRBV20-1 to TRBJ2-7; no reliable D call. CDR1 is DFQATT, CDR2 SNEGSKA, per germline (reference sequence). V was clipped by 1 base and J by 2 bases, with 3 bases between them. The CDR3 spans 11 residues. The CDR3 loop reads CSARVTYEQYF. The CDR3 DNA is TGCAGTGCTAGAGTCACCTACGAGCAGTACTTC.

The CDR3, as DNA: TGCGCCAGCAGTCCCGGGACAGGAAACTATGGCTACACCTTC. Residues: CASSPGTGNYGYTF. V and J are TRBV10-1 and TRBJ1-2; 8 bases map to TRBD1. Germline CDR1 WNHNN, CDR2 SYGVQD (reference sequence). The CDR3 covers 14 residues. V lost 5 bases and J lost 2; bases outside the gene matches: 4.

The V and J genes are TRBV18 and TRBJ1-1; the D is unclear. Looked up from germline, CDR1 is KGHSH and CDR2 is LQKENI. V was clipped by 0 bases and J by 1 base, with 6 bases between them. There are 14 residues in the CDR3. The CDR3 region is CASSPPSRNTEAFF. CDR3 bases: TGTGCCAGCTCACCACCTTCCAGGAACACTGAAGCTTTCTTT.

This rearrangement joins TRBV9 to TRBJ2-2; 8 bases are shared with TRBD2. The CDR3 covers 16 residues. The J segment lost 6 bases and the V segment lost 4 bases, leaving 11 bases of the junction unmatched. Germline V gene lookup returns CDR1 SGDLS and CDR2 YYNGEE. This CDR3 reads CASSPSGSGGPGELFF. As DNA, the CDR3 is TGTGCCAGCAGCCCCAGCGGGAGTGGGGGACCCGGGGAGCTGTTTTTT.

J is TRBJ1-1 and V is TRBV7-9; tentatively, D is TRBD1 (5 bases). This CDR3 comprises 13 residues. Germline lookup yields CDR1 SEHNR and CDR2 FQNEAQ (reference sequence). Trimming took off 0 bases at V and 4 bases at J, with 6 bases between the two ends. For the CDR3, the DNA is TGTGCCAGCAGCTTAGCTGGGGCCACTGAAGCTTTCTTT. Its protein product is CASSLAGATEAFF.

The chain is built from TRBV30 and TRBJ1-3; D is undetermined. Trimming removed 7 bases from V and 9 bases from J, with 13 bases in between. The CDR3 covers 11 residues. In germline, CDR1 is GTSNPN, CDR2 SVGIG (reference sequence). CDR3 amino acids: CASPAFGTIYF. CDR3 bases: TGTGCCTCCCCTGCGTTCGGCACCATATATTTT.

This chain joins TRBV14 and TRBJ2-7; a possible D gene is TRBD1 (5 bases). The CDR3 covers 14 residues. V lost 2 bases and J lost 2, with 10 bases in between. Germline CDR1 SGHDN, CDR2 FVKESK. In nucleotides, the CDR3 is TGTGCCAGCAGCCAACAGGGTCGGCCCTACGAGCAGTACTTC. Translated, it gives CASSQQGRPYEQYF.

The chain couples TRBV9 to TRBJ1-2, with unresolved D. This CDR3 contains 14 residues. The V end lost 3 bases, the J end lost 4 bases, and 13 bases lay between the germline ends. Germline lookup yields CDR1 SGDLS and CDR2 YYNGEE. The CDR3 DNA is TGTGCCAGCAGCGCTACGGGATCCCCCTATGGCTACACCTTC. This translates into CASSATGSPYGYTF.

The V gene is TRBV6-1, the J gene TRBJ1-2; D gene unclear. The germline gives CDR1 MNHNS, CDR2 SASEGT. The CDR3 totals 14 residues. V lost 8 bases and J 4 bases, leaving 17 bases between the germline ends. CDR3 sequence (DNA): TGTGCCAGCTTATTATCCGTGGGCGTCTATGGCTACACCTTC. This gives the protein CASLLSVGVYGYTF.

The chain joins TRBV27 to TRBJ2-7, with a tentative D call TRBD2 (6 bases). V lost 4 bases, J lost 2 bases, and 12 bases lay in between. The CDR3 runs 14 residues. From germline, CDR1 is MNHEY and CDR2 SMNVEV (reference sequence). The CDR3 loop is CASSYSGGAYEQYF. CDR3 in DNA: TGTGCCAGCAGTTATAGCGGAGGCGCCTACGAGCAGTACTTC.